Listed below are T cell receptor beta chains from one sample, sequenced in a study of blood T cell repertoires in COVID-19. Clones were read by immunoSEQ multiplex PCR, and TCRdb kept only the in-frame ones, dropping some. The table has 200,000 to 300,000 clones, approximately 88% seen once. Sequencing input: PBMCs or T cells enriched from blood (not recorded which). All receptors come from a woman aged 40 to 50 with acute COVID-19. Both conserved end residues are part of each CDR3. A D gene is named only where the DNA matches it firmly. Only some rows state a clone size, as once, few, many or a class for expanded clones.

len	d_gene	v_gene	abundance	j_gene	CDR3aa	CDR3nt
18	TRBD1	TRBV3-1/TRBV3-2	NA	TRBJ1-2	CASSRSWTGGVFNYGYTF	TGTGCCAGCAGCCGTTCGTGGACAGGGGGCGTTTTTAACTATGGCTACACCTTC
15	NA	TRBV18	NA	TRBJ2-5	CASSPDYRYQETQYF	TGTGCCAGCTCACCGGATTACAGGTACCAAGAGACCCAGTACTTC
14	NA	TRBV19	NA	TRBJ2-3	CASSPPGGTDTQYF	TGTGCCAGTAGTCCTCCCGGTGGCACAGATACGCAGTATTTT
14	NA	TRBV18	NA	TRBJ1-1	CASSPPGGGTEAFF	TGTGCCAGCTCACCACCGGGGGGTGGAACTGAAGCTTTCTTT
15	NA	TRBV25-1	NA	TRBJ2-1	CASSRLDSSYNEQFF	TGTGCCAGCAGTCGGCTAGATAGCTCCTACAATGAGCAGTTCTTC
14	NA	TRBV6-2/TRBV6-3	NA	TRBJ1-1	CASSLVSANTEAFF	TGTGCCAGCAGCCTGGTCAGCGCGAACACTGAAGCTTTCTTT
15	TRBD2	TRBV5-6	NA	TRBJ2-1	CASSPGAGGINEQFF	TGTGCCAGCAGCCCAGGGGCGGGAGGAATCAATGAGCAGTTCTTC
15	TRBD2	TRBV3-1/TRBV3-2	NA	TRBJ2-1	CASRGGEGSYNEQFF	TGTGCCAGCCGCGGGGGGGAGGGCTCCTACAATGAGCAGTTCTTC
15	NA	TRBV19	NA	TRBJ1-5	CASSIYGLGNQPQHF	TGTGCCAGTAGTATATACGGGTTGGGCAATCAGCCCCAGCATTTT
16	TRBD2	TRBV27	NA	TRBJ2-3	CASSLLVAGETDTQYF	TGTGCCAGCAGTTTATTGGTAGCGGGGGAAACAGATACGCAGTATTTT
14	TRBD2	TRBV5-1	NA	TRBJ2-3	CASGLAGGEDTQYF	TGCGCCAGCGGACTAGCGGGAGGGGAAGATACGCAGTATTTT
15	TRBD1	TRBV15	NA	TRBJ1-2	CATSRDRGTASGYTF	TGTGCCACCAGCAGAGATCGCGGGACAGCTTCTGGCTACACCTTC
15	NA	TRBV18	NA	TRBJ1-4	CASSPSSTTNEKLFF	TGTGCCAGCTCACCATCCAGTACAACTAATGAAAAACTGTTTTTT
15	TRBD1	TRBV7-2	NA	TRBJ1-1	CASSEGTGGLTEAFF	TGTGCCAGCAGCGAGGGGACAGGGGGCCTCACTGAAGCTTTCTTT
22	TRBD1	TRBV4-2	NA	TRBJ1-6	CASSLETAGTGISLLCNSPLHF	TGTGCCAGCAGCCTAGAGACTGCCGGGACAGGGATATCTCTACTATGCAATTCACCCCTCCACTTT
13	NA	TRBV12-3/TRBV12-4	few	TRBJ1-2	CASSLGAEYGYTF	TGTGCCAGCAGTTTAGGGGCCGAATATGGCTACACCTTC
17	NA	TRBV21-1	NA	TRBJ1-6	CASSKKRSPRERSPLHF	TGTGCCAGCAGCAAAAAGAGGTCACCCCGAGAGAGGTCACCCCTCCACTTT
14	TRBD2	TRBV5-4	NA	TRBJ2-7	CASSLRGRLDEQYF	TGTGCCAGCAGCTTGCGCGGGAGGTTGGACGAGCAGTACTTC
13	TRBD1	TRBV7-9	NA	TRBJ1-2	CASSSGTGGGYTF	TGTGCCAGCAGCTCAGGGACAGGGGGTGGCTACACCTTC
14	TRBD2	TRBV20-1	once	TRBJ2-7	CSASDASGAYEQYF	TGCAGTGCTAGTGACGCTAGCGGTGCCTACGAGCAGTACTTC
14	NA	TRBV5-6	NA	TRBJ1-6	CASSLGTAGSPLHF	TGTGCCAGCAGCTTGGGTACTGCGGGGTCACCCCTCCACTTT
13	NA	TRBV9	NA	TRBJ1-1	CASSLSGFSEAFF	TGTGCCAGCAGCCTCTCAGGGTTCTCTGAAGCTTTCTTT
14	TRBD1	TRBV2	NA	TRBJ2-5	CASSPQGALGTQYF	TGTGCCAGCAGCCCACAGGGGGCGCTAGGGACCCAGTACTTC
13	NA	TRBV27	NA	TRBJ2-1	CASSLMSGNEQFF	TGTGCCAGCAGCTTGATGAGTGGCAATGAGCAGTTCTTC
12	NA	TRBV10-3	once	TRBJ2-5	CASRQDAETQYF	TGTGCCAGCAGACAGGACGCAGAGACCCAGTACTTC
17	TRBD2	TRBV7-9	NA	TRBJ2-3	CASSPGLAGGRADTQYF	TGTGCCAGCAGCCCCGGACTAGCGGGAGGGAGGGCAGATACGCAGTATTTT
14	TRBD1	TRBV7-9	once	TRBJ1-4	CASSPGQVNEKLFF	TGTGCCAGCAGCCCGGGACAGGTTAACGAAAAACTGTTTTTT
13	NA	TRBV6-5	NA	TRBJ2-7	CASRTAPSYEQYF	TGTGCCAGCAGAACTGCCCCCTCCTACGAGCAGTACTTC
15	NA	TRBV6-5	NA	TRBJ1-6	CAAAPAQGHYSPLHF	TGTGCCGCGGCCCCGGCGCAGGGGCACTATTCACCCCTCCACTTT
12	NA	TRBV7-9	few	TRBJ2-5	CASSYNQETQYF	TGTGCCAGCAGCTACAACCAAGAGACCCAGTACTTC
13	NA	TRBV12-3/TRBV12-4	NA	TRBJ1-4	CASTTPGYEKLFF	TGTGCCAGCACCACCCCCGGGTATGAAAAACTGTTTTTT
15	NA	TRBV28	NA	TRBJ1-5	CASSLLTTGNQPQHF	TGTGCCAGCAGTTTATTGACCACAGGGAATCAGCCCCAGCATTTT
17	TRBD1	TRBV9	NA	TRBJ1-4	CASSGTGGTGANEKLFF	TGTGCCAGCAGCGGGACAGGGGGAACGGGAGCTAATGAAAAACTGTTTTTT
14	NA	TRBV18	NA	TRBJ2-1	CASSPTAGYNEQFF	TGTGCCAGCTCACCGACCGCAGGGTACAATGAGCAGTTCTTC
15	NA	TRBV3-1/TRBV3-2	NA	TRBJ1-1	CASSQFIQGYTEAFF	TGTGCCAGCAGCCAATTCATCCAGGGGTACACTGAAGCTTTCTTT
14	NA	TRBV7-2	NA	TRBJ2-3	CASSPTTSTDTQYF	TGTGCCAGCAGCCCGACGACTAGCACAGATACGCAGTATTTT
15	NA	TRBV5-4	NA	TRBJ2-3	CASTHSKAGRDTQYF	TGTGCCAGCACCCATAGCAAGGCTGGGAGAGATACGCAGTATTTT
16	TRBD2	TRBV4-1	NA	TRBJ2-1	CASSPHGTSGSYEQFF	TGCGCCAGCAGCCCCCATGGGACTAGCGGGAGCTATGAGCAGTTCTTC
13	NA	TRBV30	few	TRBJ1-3	CAGEGTAGNTIYF	TGTGCCGGGGAGGGGACTGCTGGAAACACCATATATTTT
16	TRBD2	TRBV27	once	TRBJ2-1	CASRIGGAGVGNEQFF	TGTGCCAGCAGGATCGGGGGGGCGGGAGTTGGAAATGAGCAGTTCTTC
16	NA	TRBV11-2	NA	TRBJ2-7	CASSSFPRGVSYEQYF	TGTGCCAGCAGCTCATTCCCCCGGGGTGTGTCCTACGAGCAGTACTTC
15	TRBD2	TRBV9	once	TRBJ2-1	CASSRGGDSYNEQFF	TGTGCCAGCAGCCGCGGGGGAGACTCCTACAATGAGCAGTTCTTC
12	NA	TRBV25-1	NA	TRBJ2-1	CASTTGYNEQFF	TGTGCCAGCACCACGGGATACAATGAGCAGTTCTTC
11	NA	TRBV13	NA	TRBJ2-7	CASSINYEQYF	TGTGCCAGCAGCATTAACTACGAGCAGTACTTC
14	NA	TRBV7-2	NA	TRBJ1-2	CASSFSGQSYGYTF	TGTGCCAGCAGCTTTAGTGGACAGAGTTATGGCTACACCTTC
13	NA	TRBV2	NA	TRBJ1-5	CASSSDGNQPQHF	TGTGCCAGCAGCTCCGACGGGAATCAGCCCCAGCATTTT
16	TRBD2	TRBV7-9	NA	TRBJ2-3	CASTGSGGGPPDTQYF	TGTGCCAGCACCGGGTCGGGGGGAGGGCCCCCAGATACGCAGTATTTT
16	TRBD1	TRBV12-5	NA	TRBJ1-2	CASGLGSGGIHYGYTF	TGTGCTAGTGGACTCGGATCAGGGGGCATTCACTATGGCTACACCTTC
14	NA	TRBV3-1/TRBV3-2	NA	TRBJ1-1	CASSHGGGSTEAFF	TGTGCCAGCAGCCACGGTGGAGGGAGTACTGAAGCTTTCTTT
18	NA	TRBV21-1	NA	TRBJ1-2	CASSNYRDRAFYFYGYTF	TGTGCCAGCAGCAACTACCGGGACAGAGCATTTTACTTCTATGGCTACACCTTC